This T cell receptor (beta chain) is from a study of control samples from healthy donors and cancer patients. Sequenced by immunoSEQ multiplex PCR; TCRdb stores in-frame clones only, minus some. Of around 53,000 clones listed, around 90% are singletons. In its sample, this clone was seen a few times. Germline lookup yields CDR1 SGHRS and CDR2 YFSETQ. V was shortened by 4 bases and J by 10 bases, with 15 bases between the two germline ends. This CDR3 contains 13 residues. The sample taken for sequencing was PBMCs. The chain recombines TRBV5-1 with TRBJ1-5; D might be TRBD1 (6 bases). This sequence originates from a man between 60 and 75 years old with head and neck cancer. CDR3 amino acids: CASSDSDGGPQHF. CDR3 bases: TGCGCCAGCAGCGACTCGGATGGGGGCCCCCAGCATTTT.